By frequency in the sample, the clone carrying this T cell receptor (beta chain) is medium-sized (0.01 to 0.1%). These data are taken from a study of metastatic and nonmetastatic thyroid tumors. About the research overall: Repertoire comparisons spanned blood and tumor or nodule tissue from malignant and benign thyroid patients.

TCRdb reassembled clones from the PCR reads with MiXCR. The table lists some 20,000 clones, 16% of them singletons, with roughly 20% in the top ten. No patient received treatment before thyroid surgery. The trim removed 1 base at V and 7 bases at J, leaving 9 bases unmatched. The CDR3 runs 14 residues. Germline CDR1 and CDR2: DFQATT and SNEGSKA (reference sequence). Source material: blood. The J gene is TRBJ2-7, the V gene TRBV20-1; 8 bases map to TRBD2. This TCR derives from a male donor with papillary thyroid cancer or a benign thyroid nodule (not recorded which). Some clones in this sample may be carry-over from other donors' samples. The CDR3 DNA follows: TGCAGTGCTAGAGGGCCGGGACTAGTGGGGGAGCAGTACTTC. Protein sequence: CSARGPGLVGEQYF.